These 28 T cell receptor beta chains share one sample of origin, sequenced in a study of blood T cells in healthy people across ages. Through a sample-barcoded 5' primer and a J-beta primer mix, a second PCR was run for roughly 6 to 11 cycles. One entry per CDR3 protein, called by TCRdb with MiXCR from the 5' RACE reads. The sample shows some 750,000 distinct CDR3 sequences, about 20% of them seen only once. Sequenced sample: blood. The receptors were gathered from a man in his 70s in good health.

The chain uses TRBV5-1 and TRBJ2-2; D remains unclear. Trimming stripped 3 bases from V and 0 bases from J, with 15 bases between. Germline loops: CDR1 SGHRS, CDR2 YFSETQ. This CDR3 spans 17 amino acids. This CDR3 is CASSSPDLGSNTGELFF. The CDR3 DNA sequence: TGCGCCAGCAGCTCCCCAGATTTGGGGTCGAACACCGGGGAGCTGTTTTTT.

This clonotype was detected many times. The chain recombines TRBV12-3 or TRBV12-4 with TRBJ2-2, with D perhaps TRBD1 (6 bases). CDR3 length equals 14 residues. Trimming took 8 bases from V and 2 from J, leaving 12 bases between them. The CDR3, as DNA: TGTGCCAGCCAGGGGCGGCTCAACACCGGGGAGCTGTTTTTT. Amino acids: CASQGRLNTGELFF.

The chain has TRBV11-2 and TRBJ2-5; tentative D call: TRBD2 (6 bases). The tail of the sequence fits TRBJ2-7 better, so the J call may be wrong. Germline loops: CDR1 SGHAT, CDR2 FQNNGV. The CDR3 sequence is 14 residues long. This chain's CDR3 is CASSPERVSYEQYF. In nucleotides, the CDR3 is TGTGCCAGCAGCCCAGAGCGGGTCTCCTACGAGCAGTACTTC.

This clonotype came up many times. The V gene is TRBV6-5, the J gene TRBJ2-1, with 10 bases fitting TRBD2. This CDR3 comprises 15 residues. The V gene end was trimmed by 7 bases and the J gene end by 8 bases; junction bases not matched to a gene: 11. Germline V CDR1 and CDR2: MNHEY, SVGAGI. As DNA, the CDR3 is TGTGCCAGCACCCTGGGTAGCGGGGGGTTCGATGAGCAGTTCTTC. Translation: CASTLGSGGFDEQFF.

V gene TRBV4-2 combines with J gene TRBJ2-3; tentative D call: TRBD2 (6 bases). The germline V and J ends were trimmed by 1 base and 2 bases, with 13 bases remaining between them. The CDR3 length is 16 residues. CDR1 is LGHNA, CDR2 YNFKEQ, per germline. Here the CDR3 DNA reads TGTGCCAGCAGCCAAGGAGGGACTCGATACACAGATACGCAGTATTTT. Translated, it gives CASSQGGTRYTDTQYF.

This clonotype was recorded a few times. This chain connects TRBV12-3 or TRBV12-4 to TRBJ2-5, with 9 nucleotides matching TRBD2. The CDR3 consists of 13 residues. With 6 bases clipped from V and 11 bases from J, the junction kept 10 bases outside the gene matches. CDR3 bases: TGTGCCAGCAGGTCGCTAGCGGGGCGTGAGCAGTACTTC. Translated: CASRSLAGREQYF.

This clonotype was seen a few times. CDR3 sequence (DNA): TGCAGCGCTCGGACTGTTACTAGCACAGATACGCAGTATTTT. Protein: CSARTVTSTDTQYF. This rearrangement joins TRBV29-1 to TRBJ2-3; weak D call: TRBD2 (5 bases). V lost 7 bases to trimming and J lost 0 bases, with 14 bases between them. CDR3 length: 14 residues. The germline CDR1 and CDR2 sequences are SQVTM and ANQGSEA.

The chain joins TRBV5-1 to TRBJ1-1; D is perhaps TRBD1 (6 bases). The CDR3 covers 14 residues. Between the trimmed V and J ends, which lost 0 bases and 3 bases, there was a span of 9 bases. Germline CDR1 SGHRS, CDR2 YFSETQ. CDR3 DNA sequence: TGCGCCAGCAGCTTGGGACAGGCCGACACTGAAGCTTTCTTT. Amino acid sequence: CASSLGQADTEAFF.

The rearrangement links TRBV29-1 to TRBJ2-5; D is possibly TRBD2 (6 bases). V was trimmed by 4 bases and J by 4 bases, leaving 13 bases between them. CDR1 is SQVTM and CDR2 is ANQGSEA in the germline V gene. CDR3 size: 13 residues. The CDR3 bases are TGCAGCGTTGCTTGGGTGGGGGGAGAGACCCAGTACTTC. Encoded protein: CSVAWVGGETQYF.

On this clonotype itself: An end of the junction does not agree with germline; a read error may underlie this. CDR3 loop: CASSYHRGVNTVAFF. The CDR3 nucleotides are TGTGCCAGCAGTTACCACAGGGGGGTGAACACTGTAGCTTTCTTT. J is TRBJ1-1 and V is TRBV6-5, with 8 nucleotides matching TRBD1. From germline, CDR1 is MNHEY and CDR2 SVGAGI. This CDR3 comprises 15 residues.

Of note for this clonotype: The germline gene is not matched at one end of the junction; a read error may be the cause. The chain carries TRBV3-1 and TRBJ2-1; 11 nucleotides align to TRBD2. Germline CDR1 is LGHDT and CDR2 is YNNKEL (reference sequence). The CDR3 has 13 residues. The CDR3 DNA reads TGTGCCAGCAGCCAAGAACCGGGACTAGCGGAGACCTTC. It codes for CASSQEPGLAETF.

This clonotype was detected a few times. The gene calls are TRBV7-9 and TRBJ1-4; TRBD1 is a possible D gene (5 bases). Trimming removed 5 bases from V and 14 bases from J, with 18 bases in between. This CDR3 is built from 13 residues. Germline lookup yields CDR1 SEHNR and CDR2 FQNEAQ (reference sequence). DNA for the CDR3: TGTGCCAGCAGCGATTATCGATTGGGGGGGCTGTTTTTT. Its protein is CASSDYRLGGLFF.

Many counts were recorded for this clonotype. The chain carries TRBV7-9 and TRBJ2-3; D ambiguous. The CDR3 is 13 residues long. V was clipped by 2 bases and J by 0 bases, with 3 bases between them. CDR1 and CDR2 (germline): SEHNR, FQNEAQ (reference sequence). CDR3 nucleotide sequence: TGTGCCAGCAGCTTATACAGCACAGATACGCAGTATTTT. It translates to CASSLYSTDTQYF.

This clonotype was seen a handful of times. This rearrangement joins TRBV29-1 to TRBJ2-3, with 7 positions matching TRBD1. This CDR3 has 14 residues. Per germline, CDR1 SQVTM and CDR2 ANQGSEA. V lost 5 bases to trimming and J lost 0 bases; unmatched junction nucleotides: 5. The chain's CDR3 is CSVTGVGSTDTQYF. The CDR3 DNA reads as TGCAGCGTTACAGGGGTCGGGAGCACAGATACGCAGTATTTT.

In this sample, this clonotype turned up many times. The chain uses TRBV12-3 or TRBV12-4 and TRBJ2-1; perhaps TRBD1 as D (5 bases). V lost 4 bases and J lost 7, with 8 bases in between. The CDR3 consists of 12 residues. For the CDR3, the DNA is TGTGCCAGCAGTTCCAGGGTAAATGAGCAGTTCTTC. Its protein is CASSSRVNEQFF.

The V and J genes are TRBV20-1 and TRBJ2-1; TRBD2 matches at 7 bases. With 2 bases clipped from V and 2 bases from J, the junction kept 3 bases outside the gene matches. The CDR3 sequence is 14 residues long. Germline lookup yields CDR1 DFQATT and CDR2 SNEGSKA (reference sequence). The CDR3 is CSARRLAAYNEQFF. The CDR3, as DNA: TGCAGTGCTAGACGGCTAGCGGCCTACAATGAGCAGTTCTTC.

The chain couples TRBV20-1 to TRBJ2-2; D may be TRBD1 (6 bases). CDR1 and CDR2 from the germline V gene are DFQATT and SNEGSKA (reference sequence). This CDR3 has 14 amino acids. Trimming left V 1 base short and J 1 base short, with 7 bases between. The CDR3 bases are TGCAGTGCTAGAGTGGGACAGAACACCGGGGAGCTGTTTTTT. It translates to CSARVGQNTGELFF.

The rearrangement joins TRBV25-1 to TRBJ1-5; D remains ambiguous. The CDR3 runs 14 residues. From germline, CDR1 is MGHDK and CDR2 SYGVNS. V gave up 1 base and J gave up 9 bases, with 13 bases separating them. CDR3 in amino acids: CASSESGEGRPQHF. The CDR3 nucleotides read TGTGCCAGCAGTGAATCCGGGGAAGGCCGGCCCCAGCATTTT.

V is TRBV18 and J is TRBJ2-7; 8 bases map to TRBD1. This CDR3 comprises 14 residues. Germline-derived CDR1 and CDR2 are KGHSH and LQKENI. V gave up 3 bases and J gave up 3 bases; unmatched junction bases: 4. CDR3 loop: CASSPNGQGYEQYF. The CDR3 DNA reads TGTGCCAGCTCACCCAATGGACAGGGCTACGAGCAGTACTTC.

The table lists this clonotype with many counts. This rearrangement joins TRBV24-1 to TRBJ2-3; 15 nucleotides align to TRBD2. The ends lost 4 bases at V and 3 bases at J; junction bases unmatched: 7. CDR1 is KGHDR and CDR2 is SFDVKD in the germline V gene. This CDR3 spans 18 amino acids. The CDR3 loop reads CATSEDGTSGRMTDTQYF. DNA of the CDR3: TGTGCCACCAGTGAGGACGGGACTAGCGGGAGGATGACAGATACGCAGTATTTT.

V is TRBV12-3 or TRBV12-4 and J is TRBJ2-5; 11 positions agree with TRBD2. This CDR3 is built from 13 residues. Trimming removed 8 bases from V and 7 bases from J; junction bases left unmatched: 6. The CDR3 loop is CASGLAGGGTQYF. DNA for the CDR3: TGTGCCAGCGGCCTAGCGGGAGGAGGGACCCAGTACTTC.

J is TRBJ2-7 and V is TRBV15; D is possibly TRBD2 (5 bases). The J call may not be correct, given that the DNA end is closer to TRBJ2-1. CDR1 LNHNV and CDR2 YYDKDF come from the germline V gene (reference sequence). The CDR3 consists of 12 residues. The CDR3 DNA sequence: TGTGCCACCAGCTCCCCGAGAGGGTGGCAGTTCTTC. The encoded protein is CATSSPRGWQFF.

The chain links TRBV5-1 to TRBJ2-6; D is ambiguous. The V gene lost 4 bases and the J gene lost 2 bases, with 16 bases spanning the gap. The CDR3 runs to 17 residues. CDR1 and CDR2 (germline): SGHRS, YFSETQ. As DNA, the CDR3 is TGCGCCAGCAGCCCCCCCGGGTCGTCGACTGGGGCCAACGTCCTGACTTTC. Amino acids: CASSPPGSSTGANVLTF.

In regard to this clonotype: One end of the junction fails to match germline, which may point to a read error. The chain's CDR3 is CASSLPVGDYNQPQHF. In nucleotides, the CDR3 is TGTGCCAGCAGCCTCCCTGTAGGGGACTACAATCAGCCACAGCATTTT. The rearrangement links TRBV6-2 or TRBV6-3 to TRBJ1-5; perhaps TRBD1 as D (5 bases). This CDR3 contains 16 residues. Germline V lookup: CDR1 MNHEY, CDR2 SVGEGT.

This chain connects TRBV6-5 to TRBJ2-1, with D possibly matching TRBD1 (5 bases). CDR1 is MNHEY and CDR2 is SVGAGI in the germline V gene. The CDR3 spans 19 residues. Trimming cost V 0 bases and J 3 bases, with 21 bases left between them. This CDR3 is CASSYSRVSVPGFYNEQFF. CDR3 nucleotides: TGTGCCAGCAGTTACTCAAGAGTCAGTGTCCCAGGGTTCTACAATGAGCAGTTCTTC.

V usage is TRBV2 and J usage is TRBJ2-7; possible D gene TRBD2, 5 bases. The CDR3 runs 13 residues. Trimming took off 8 bases at V and 7 bases at J, with 18 bases between the two ends. In germline, CDR1 is SNHLY, CDR2 FYNNEI. The CDR3 sequence: CASVRGASDEQYF. The CDR3 DNA sequence: TGTGCCAGCGTCCGGGGAGCTTCTGATGAGCAGTACTTC.

This clonotype appeared many times. This chain joins TRBV25-1 and TRBJ2-7, with D unresolved. V shed 8 bases and J shed 3 bases, with 8 bases lying between them. CDR1 is MGHDK, CDR2 SYGVNS, per germline. The CDR3 loop spans 11 amino acids. DNA for the CDR3: TGTGCCAGCTCAGAAGGCTACGAGCAGTACGTC. Its protein product is CASSEGYEQYV.

This clonotype was found a few times. The V and J genes are TRBV18 and TRBJ2-7; tentatively, D is TRBD1 (5 bases). The DNA end is more similar to TRBJ2-5, so the J call may be wrong. Germline values: CDR1 KGHSH, CDR2 LQKENI. The length of the CDR3 is 15 residues. The CDR3 nucleotides read TGTGCCAGCTCACCTATGGGGCCTAACCAAGAGACCCAGTACTTC. Amino acids: CASSPMGPNQETQYF.